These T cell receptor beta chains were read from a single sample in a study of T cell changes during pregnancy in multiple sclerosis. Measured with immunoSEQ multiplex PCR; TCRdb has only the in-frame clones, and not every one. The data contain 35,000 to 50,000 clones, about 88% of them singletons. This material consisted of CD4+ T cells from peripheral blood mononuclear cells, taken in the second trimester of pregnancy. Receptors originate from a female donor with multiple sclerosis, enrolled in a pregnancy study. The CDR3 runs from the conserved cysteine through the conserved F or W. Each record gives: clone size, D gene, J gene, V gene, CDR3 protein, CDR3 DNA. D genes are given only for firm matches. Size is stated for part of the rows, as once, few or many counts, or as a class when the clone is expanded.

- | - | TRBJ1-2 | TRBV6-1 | CASSEGGGFSGYTF | TGTGCCAGCAGTGAGGGGGGTGGTTTCTCGGGCTACACCTTC
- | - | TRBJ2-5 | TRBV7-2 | CASSFAQETQYF | TGTGCCAGCAGCTTCGCCCAGGAGACCCAGTACTTC
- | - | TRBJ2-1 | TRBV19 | CASSITRDNEQFF | TGTGCCAGTAGTATAACTAGGGACAATGAGCAGTTCTTC
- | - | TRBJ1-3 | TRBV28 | CASSLRGNTIYF | TGTGCCAGCAGTTTGAGGGGAAACACCATATATTTT
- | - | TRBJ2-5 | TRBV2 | CASRREPQETQYF | TGTGCCAGCAGGAGAGAGCCACAAGAGACCCAGTACTTC
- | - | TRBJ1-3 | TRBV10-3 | CAISEVGGSGNTIYF | TGTGCCATCAGTGAGGTAGGGGGCTCTGGAAACACCATATATTTT
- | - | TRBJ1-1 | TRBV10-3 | CAISGGVTEAFF | TGTGCCATCAGTGGGGGGGTGACTGAAGCTTTCTTT
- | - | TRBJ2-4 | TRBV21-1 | CASSKSKWEGRNIQYF | TGTGCCAGCAGCAAATCGAAGTGGGAGGGACGGAACATTCAGTACTTC
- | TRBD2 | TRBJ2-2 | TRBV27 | CASSFFGVAGVTGELFF | TGTGCCAGCAGTTTTTTCGGGGTAGCGGGAGTTACCGGGGAGCTGTTTTTT
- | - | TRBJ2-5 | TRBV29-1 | CSALASLETQYF | TGCAGCGCCCTAGCTAGCTTGGAGACCCAGTACTTC
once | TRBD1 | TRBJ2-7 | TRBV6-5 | CASRGQGANEQYF | TGTGCCAGCAGGGGACAGGGCGCGAACGAGCAGTACTTC
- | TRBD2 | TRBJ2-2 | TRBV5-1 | CASSITSGRAPGELFF | TGCGCCAGCAGCATTACTAGCGGGAGGGCCCCCGGGGAGCTGTTTTTT
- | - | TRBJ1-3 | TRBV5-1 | CASSLRQSSGNTIYF | TGCGCCAGCAGCTTGCGACAGTCCTCTGGAAACACCATATATTTT
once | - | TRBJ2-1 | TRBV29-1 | CSVPGLARNEQFF | TGCAGCGTTCCGGGACTGGCACGCAATGAGCAGTTCTTC
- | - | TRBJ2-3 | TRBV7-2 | CASSLVGRRDTDTQYF | TGTGCCAGCAGCTTAGTTGGTAGGCGGGACACAGATACGCAGTATTTT
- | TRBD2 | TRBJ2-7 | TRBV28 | CASSFGGVYEQYF | TGTGCCAGCAGTTTCGGGGGGGTATACGAGCAGTACTTC
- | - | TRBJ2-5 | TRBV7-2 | CASSLAILAGSLQETQYF | TGTGCCAGCAGCTTAGCGATTTTGGCCGGGAGCCTCCAAGAGACCCAGTACTTC
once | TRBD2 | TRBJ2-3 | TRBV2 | CASSEMRGLGTDTQYF | TGTGCCAGCAGTGAAATGAGGGGACTAGGCACAGATACGCAGTATTTT
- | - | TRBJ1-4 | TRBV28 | CASVTAGLGEKLFF | TGTGCCAGTGTCACAGCGGGGTTAGGGGAAAAACTGTTTTTT
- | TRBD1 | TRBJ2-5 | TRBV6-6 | CASSITGGVGETQYF | TGTGCCAGCAGCATAACAGGGGGCGTCGGCGAGACCCAGTACTTC
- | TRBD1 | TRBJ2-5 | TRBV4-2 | CASSHEDRGQETQYF | TGTGCCAGCAGCCATGAAGACAGGGGCCAAGAGACCCAGTACTTC
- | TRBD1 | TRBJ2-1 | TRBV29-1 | CSVDPRGTYNEQFF | TGCAGCGTTGACCCCAGGGGGACCTACAATGAGCAGTTCTTC
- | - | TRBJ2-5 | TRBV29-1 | CSVRTGQETQYF | TGCAGCGTCCGGACGGGGCAAGAGACCCAGTACTTC
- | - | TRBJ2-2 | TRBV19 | CASSPDRPGELFF | TGTGCCAGTAGTCCCGACAGGCCCGGGGAGCTGTTTTTT
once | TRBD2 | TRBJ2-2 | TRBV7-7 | CASSSLAGSNTGELFF | TGTGCTAGCAGCTCTCTAGCGGGATCGAACACCGGGGAGCTGTTTTTT
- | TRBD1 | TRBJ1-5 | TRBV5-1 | CASSPGTGIQPQHF | TGCGCCAGCAGCCCTGGGACAGGGATTCAGCCCCAGCATTTT
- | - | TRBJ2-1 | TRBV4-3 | CASSQEPAAGRNEQFF | TGCGCCAGCAGCCAAGAGCCGGCCGCGGGGAGGAATGAGCAGTTCTTC
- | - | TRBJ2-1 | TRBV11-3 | CASSLGLVSYNEQFF | TGTGCCAGCAGCTTAGGACTAGTCTCGTACAATGAGCAGTTCTTC
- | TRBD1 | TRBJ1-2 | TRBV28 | CASSSPGQTFYGYTF | TGTGCCAGCAGCTCGCCGGGACAGACCTTCTATGGCTACACCTTC
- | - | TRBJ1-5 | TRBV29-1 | CSVGAGPRQPQHF | TGCAGCGTTGGAGCGGGGCCCCGACAGCCCCAGCATTTT
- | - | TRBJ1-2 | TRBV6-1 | CASSEEQIYGYTF | TGTGCCAGCAGTGAAGAACAGATCTATGGCTACACCTTC